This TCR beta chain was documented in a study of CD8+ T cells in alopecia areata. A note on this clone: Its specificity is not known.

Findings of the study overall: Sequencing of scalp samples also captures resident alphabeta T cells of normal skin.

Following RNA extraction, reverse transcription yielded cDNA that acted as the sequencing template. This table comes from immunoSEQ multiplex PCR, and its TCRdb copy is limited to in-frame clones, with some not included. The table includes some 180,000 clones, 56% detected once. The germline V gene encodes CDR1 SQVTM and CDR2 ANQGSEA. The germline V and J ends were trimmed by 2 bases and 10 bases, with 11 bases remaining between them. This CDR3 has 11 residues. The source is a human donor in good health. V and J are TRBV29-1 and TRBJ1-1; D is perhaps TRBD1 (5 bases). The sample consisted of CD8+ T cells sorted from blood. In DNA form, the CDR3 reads TGCAGCGTTGAATACGGGGACGGAGCTTTCTTT. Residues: CSVEYGDGAFF.